This T cell receptor (beta chain) was sequenced in a study of T-cell reconstitution after alpha-beta-depleted transplantation in children. This clonotype was detected only a few times. This CDR3 contains 13 residues. Trimming took off 8 bases at V and 4 bases at J, with 13 bases between the two ends. CDR1 is MNHNS, CDR2 SASEGT, per germline. The TCRbeta library incorporated unique molecular identifiers. MiXCR, applied by TCRdb to the PCR reads, yields one record per CDR3 protein. The table shows about 540,000 distinct CDR3 sequences, with 15% to 20% occurring only once. The rearrangement links TRBV6-1 to TRBJ2-3; D gene uncertain. The sequence was collected from a human donor who donated a stem cell graft to a child with acute lymphoblastic leukemia. The input for sequencing was PBMCs from the stem cell graft donor, taken from the stem cell graft. The CDR3 DNA reads as TGTGCCAGCTCCGATGTAGGACCAGATACGCAGTATTTT. It translates to CASSDVGPDTQYF.